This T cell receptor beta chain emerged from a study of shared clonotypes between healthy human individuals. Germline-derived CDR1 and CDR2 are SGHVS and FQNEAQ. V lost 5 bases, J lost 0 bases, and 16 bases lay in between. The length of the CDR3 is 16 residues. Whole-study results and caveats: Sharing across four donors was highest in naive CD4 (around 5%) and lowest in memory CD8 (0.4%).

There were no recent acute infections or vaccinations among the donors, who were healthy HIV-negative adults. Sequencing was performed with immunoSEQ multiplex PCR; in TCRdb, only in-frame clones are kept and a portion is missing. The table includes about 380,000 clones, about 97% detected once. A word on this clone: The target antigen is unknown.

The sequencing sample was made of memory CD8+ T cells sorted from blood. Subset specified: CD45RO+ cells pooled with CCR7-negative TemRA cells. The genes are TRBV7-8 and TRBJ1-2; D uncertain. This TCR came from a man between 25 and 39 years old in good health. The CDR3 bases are TGTGCCAGCAGCGACTACCGGGCCCGTGCTAACTATGGCTACACCTTC. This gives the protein CASSDYRARANYGYTF. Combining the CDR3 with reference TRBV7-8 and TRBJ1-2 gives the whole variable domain GAGVSQSPRYKVAKRGQDVALRCDPISGHVSLFWYQQALGQGPEFLTYFQNEAQLDKSGLPSDRFFAERPEGSVSTLKIQRTQQEDSAVYLCASSDYRARANYGYTFGSGTRLTVV.